These T cell receptor beta chains were read from a single sample in a study of shared clonotypes between healthy human individuals. The assay was immunoSEQ multiplex PCR, and TCRdb's table has in-frame clones only and misses some. The sample contains approximately 1.5 million clones, 95% to 99% of which appear only once. The sample was naive CD4+ T cells sorted from blood. These receptor sequences come from a man between 25 and 39 years old in good health. Both conserved end residues are part of each CDR3. The D gene is left open where the match is weak. Some rows have no size entry. The others give once, few or many, or a class for an expanded clone.

d_call clone_size j_call v_call cdr3_nt cdr3_aa
TRBD1 NA TRBJ2-7 TRBV7-9 TGTGCCAGCAGCCCATTAGGACAGGGTGGGTACGAGCAGTACTTC CASSPLGQGGYEQYF
NA NA TRBJ2-1 TRBV2 TGTGCCAGCGAGGAGAATGAGCAGTTCTTC CASEENEQFF
NA once TRBJ2-7 TRBV21-1 TGTGCCAGCAGCAAAGCCAGCGACAGGGCCTACGAGCAGTACTTC CASSKASDRAYEQYF
TRBD1 NA TRBJ2-5 TRBV7-9 TGTGCCAGCAGCTCGTACAGGGGGAGGGAGACCCAGTACTTC CASSSYRGRETQYF
NA NA TRBJ1-2 TRBV7-8 TGTGCCAGCAGCTTAACTCGGACAGTCCCTAACTATGGCTACACCTTC CASSLTRTVPNYGYTF
NA NA TRBJ2-7 TRBV18 TGTGCCAGCTCACCAAGCGGGGACAGCTACGAGCAGTACTTC CASSPSGDSYEQYF
TRBD2 NA TRBJ2-1 TRBV6-5 TGTGCCAGCAGCTCCGGGACTAGTCGTTACAATGAGCAGTTCTTC CASSSGTSRYNEQFF
TRBD1 once TRBJ2-5 TRBV18 TGTGCCAGCTCACCAACCGGGACAGGGGCGGGTGAGACCCAGTACTTC CASSPTGTGAGETQYF
NA NA TRBJ2-1 TRBV5-1 TGCGCCAGCAGCATCGACCATATCGGGGGTGAGCAGTTCTTC CASSIDHIGGEQFF
NA NA TRBJ2-4 TRBV9 TGTGCCAGCAGCGTAGTCAGGAGACATCGGGACGGTTCAAGTTCAAGGTACTTC CASSVVRRHRDGSSSRYF
TRBD1 NA TRBJ2-7 TRBV5-1 TGCGCCAGCAGCTGGGAGCCGTCCGGGACAGGGGGCAAGTACGAGCAGTACTTC CASSWEPSGTGGKYEQYF
TRBD2 NA TRBJ2-2 TRBV5-1 TGCGCCAGCAGCTTGTCCCCCCAGCGGGAGGTTAGGGCCGGGGAGCTGTTTTTT CASSLSPQREVRAGELFF
TRBD2 once TRBJ2-1 TRBV5-4 TGTGCCAGCAGCCCACTAGCGGGAGTTGAGCAGTTCTTC CASSPLAGVEQFF
TRBD1 NA TRBJ2-7 TRBV11-2 TGTGCCAGCAGCTTAGGGACAGGGGTTATCAACGAGCAGTACTTC CASSLGTGVINEQYF
NA NA TRBJ2-3 TRBV4-2 TGTGCCAGCAGCCAAGATGGGTCCACAGATACGCAGTATTTT CASSQDGSTDTQYF
TRBD2 NA TRBJ2-5 TRBV5-1 TGCGCCAGCAGCCTCCAGCCCGGGACTAGGATGGAGACCCAGTACTTC CASSLQPGTRMETQYF
TRBD1 NA TRBJ1-4 TRBV6-6 TGTGCCAGCAGTGGCCCCCACAGGGGCGGCGAAAAACTGTTTTTT CASSGPHRGGEKLFF
TRBD1 NA TRBJ1-2 TRBV5-8 TGTGCCAGCAGCTTGGCCGGGACAGGGGTAGGCTACACCTTC CASSLAGTGVGYTF
TRBD2 once TRBJ2-5 TRBV10-2 TGCGCCAGCAGTCAAAATCAACTAGCGGGAGAGGTAGGAGAGACCCAGTACTTC CASSQNQLAGEVGETQYF
NA NA TRBJ2-3 TRBV14 TGTGCCAGCAGCCAACAGACTTTACCCACAGATACGCAGTATTTT CASSQQTLPTDTQYF
TRBD2 NA TRBJ2-5 TRBV6-6 TGTGCCAGCAGTTACTGGGGACTAGCGGGGCAAGAGACCCAGTACTTC CASSYWGLAGQETQYF
NA once TRBJ2-7 TRBV12-5 TGTGCTAGTAGGACCCGGGACATCCACTCCTACGAGCAGTACTTC CASRTRDIHSYEQYF
NA NA TRBJ2-7 TRBV28 TGTGCCAGCAGTTTAGGGACGTTACGTTACGAGCAGTACTTC CASSLGTLRYEQYF
NA NA TRBJ2-5 TRBV7-8 TGTGCCAGCAGCTTAGTCGGGCTGGGGCAAGAGACCCAGTACTTC CASSLVGLGQETQYF
NA NA TRBJ2-1 TRBV30 TGTGCCTGGAGTCTCATTACCGGGAGAACGAATGAGCAGTTCTTC CAWSLITGRTNEQFF
NA NA TRBJ1-1 TRBV28 TGTGCCAGCAGCTTCACGTTCGGGGCCAGCCACTTT CASSFTFGASHF
NA NA TRBJ2-6 TRBV7-3 TGTGCCAGCAGCTTAGATGGGCATGGGGCCAACGTCCTGACTTTC CASSLDGHGANVLTF
NA NA TRBJ2-7 TRBV6-1 TGTGCCAGCAGTGAAGCGCGGCAGGGAGGAATCTACGAGCAGTACTTC CASSEARQGGIYEQYF
NA NA TRBJ2-1 TRBV7-9 TGTGCCAGCAGCTTAGCGGACTCCCGTCACGAGCAGTTCTTC CASSLADSRHEQFF
TRBD2 NA TRBJ2-1 TRBV29-1 TGCAGCGTGATTTCAGGACTAGCCTTCGGTGAGCAGTTCTTC CSVISGLAFGEQFF
TRBD2 NA TRBJ2-7 TRBV5-1 TGCGCCAGCAGCTTGACGACTAGCGAGGGTTTGGAGCAGTACTTC CASSLTTSEGLEQYF
NA NA TRBJ1-2 TRBV19 TGTGCCAGTAGTATGACAGGAGGGAGCTATGGCTACACCTTC CASSMTGGSYGYTF
TRBD2 once TRBJ2-7 TRBV10-3 TGTGCCATCAGCGCAACTAGCGGGAGTTTCCACGAGCAGTACTTC CAISATSGSFHEQYF
NA NA TRBJ1-4 TRBV5-4 TGTGCCAGCAGCGATTCCCCCGGGCCATCTAATGAAAAACTGTTTTTT CASSDSPGPSNEKLFF
NA NA TRBJ1-3 TRBV5-1 TGCGCCAGCAGCTTGGGTGTAGGGTATGGAAACACCATATATTTT CASSLGVGYGNTIYF
NA NA TRBJ1-2 TRBV7-6 TGTGCCAGCAGCTTGGTTCCGCCGCAGGTTAGGTCGGAGTACTATGGCTACACCTTC CASSLVPPQVRSEYYGYTF
NA NA TRBJ2-3 TRBV28 TGTGCCAGCAGCCTTACCGGGACTAGCACAGATACGCAGTATTTT CASSLTGTSTDTQYF
NA NA TRBJ1-1 TRBV10-3 TGTGCCATCGGGGCAGGGGTTAACACTGAAGCTTTCTTT CAIGAGVNTEAFF
NA NA TRBJ2-5 TRBV7-9 TGTGCCAGCAGCGGCGGACAGTACCAAGAGACCCAGTACTTC CASSGGQYQETQYF